The 17 T cell receptor beta chains listed next were all sequenced from one sample in a study of CXCR3-negative and CXCR3-positive naive CD8 T cells. UMI-labeled TRB cDNA libraries were prepared by 5' RACE. Each CDR3 protein gets one entry in TCRdb, which reprocessed the 5' RACE reads and gives no DNA. The sample shows tens of thousands of distinct CDR3 sequences, and roughly 4% sits with its ten largest clones. Sequencing used naive CXCR3- CD8+ T cells from blood. The sample's subset: CD45RO-CCR7+CD27+CD95- naive CD8+ T cells lacking CXCR3 (TNR3-). The source of these receptors is a human donor in good health. Some clones in this sample may be carry-over from other donors' samples.

J is TRBJ2-3 and V is TRBV20-1; the TRBD2 assignment by TCRdb is unverifiable without DNA. CDR1 is DFQATT and CDR2 is SNEGSKA in the germline V gene (reference sequence). The CDR3 has 18 amino acids. The CDR3 loop reads CSARDLGTGSRGTDTQYF.

This chain connects TRBV3-1 to TRBJ2-7; TCRdb gives TRBD2 as the D gene, but with no DNA this cannot be confirmed. Germline V gene sequence: CDR1 LGHDT, CDR2 YNNKEL (reference sequence). CDR3 size: 16 residues. CDR3 protein: CASSQVEEGRHYEQYF.

The rearrangement uses TRBV20-1 and TRBJ2-7; TCRdb reports TRBD1, a call that lacks DNA to check it against. Per the germline V gene, CDR1 is DFQATT and CDR2 is SNEGSKA (reference sequence). The CDR3 loop spans 14 amino acids. The CDR3 region is CSAPTGSRWYEQYF.

This clonotype is called medium-sized based on its frequency. The chain combines TRBV29-1 with TRBJ2-1; TCRdb calls TRBD1, which cannot be checked without DNA. Germline CDR1 reads SQVTM; CDR2 reads ANQGSEA. The CDR3 is made up of 13 amino acids. The chain's CDR3 is CSVEERQGAEQFF.

The genes are TRBV27 and TRBJ2-7; TCRdb's D call of TRBD1 is untestable without DNA. The CDR3 has 16 residues. Looked up from germline, CDR1 is MNHEY and CDR2 is SMNVEV (reference sequence). CDR3 protein: CASSVRGTPGSYEQYF.

The chain recombines TRBV29-1 with TRBJ2-7; the TRBD1 assignment by TCRdb is unverifiable without DNA. Germline CDR1 reads SQVTM; CDR2 reads ANQGSEA. The CDR3 length is 13 residues. The CDR3 reads CSVESGGPYEQYF.

V gene TRBV29-1 combines with J gene TRBJ2-7; TCRdb designates TRBD1, a call that cannot be tested without DNA. Per the germline V gene, CDR1 is SQVTM and CDR2 is ANQGSEA. This CDR3 is built from 13 residues. Here the CDR3 reads CSVVPALLYEQYF.

The rearrangement joins TRBV29-1 to TRBJ1-2. The CDR3 has 15 residues. Germline V CDR1 and CDR2: SQVTM, ANQGSEA. Here the CDR3 reads CSVEGGPTANYGYTF.

CDR3: CASSSGLMSTDTQYF. The chain recombines TRBV5-1 with TRBJ2-3. From germline, CDR1 is SGHRS and CDR2 YFSETQ. CDR3 length equals 15 residues.

The gene calls are TRBV29-1 and TRBJ2-7. Per the germline V gene, CDR1 is SQVTM and CDR2 is ANQGSEA. The CDR3 has 12 amino acids. CDR3 region: CSVDGGSYEQYF.

The V call is TRBV27, the J call TRBJ2-7; lacking DNA, the TRBD2 call made by TCRdb goes unchecked. Germline V gene data show CDR1 as MNHEY and CDR2 as SMNVEV (reference sequence). CDR3 length: 16 amino acids. CDR3 residues: CASSSRLALTSYEQYF.

The chain couples TRBV4-2 to TRBJ2-4; TCRdb returns TRBD1, unconfirmable since there is no DNA. The germline CDR1 and CDR2 sequences are LGHNA and YNFKEQ. This CDR3 region has 15 residues. CDR3 amino acids: CASSQELGTDNIQYF.

The chain employs TRBV5-1 and TRBJ2-5; TCRdb's D call of TRBD1 is untestable without DNA. CDR1 and CDR2 from the germline V gene are SGHRS and YFSETQ. The CDR3 contains 14 residues. CDR3 sequence: CASSIRAGVETQYF.

The chain uses TRBV29-1 and TRBJ2-2; TCRdb indicates TRBD1, and absent DNA this call remains unverified. CDR3 length equals 14 residues. From germline, CDR1 is SQVTM and CDR2 ANQGSEA. CDR3 sequence reads: CSVEDPQGAGELFF.

The V call is TRBV29-1, the J call TRBJ2-5. Germline CDR1 reads SQVTM; CDR2 reads ANQGSEA. The CDR3 spans 13 residues. The CDR3 sequence: CSVRSSGKETQYF.

The chain uses TRBV29-1 and TRBJ2-7; the D call of TRBD1 rests on TCRdb alone, since no DNA is present to check it. The CDR3 has 12 residues. Germline loops: CDR1 SQVTM, CDR2 ANQGSEA. Here the CDR3 reads CSVESGTYEQYF.

J is TRBJ1-1 and V is TRBV5-1; TCRdb's D call of TRBD1 is untestable without DNA. Germline CDR1 is SGHRS and CDR2 is YFSETQ. This CDR3 has 16 residues. The CDR3 protein is CASSPTGTGPNTEAFF.